The present entry profiles one TCR beta chain with its context. This clonotype was counted ten times or more. Its cognate antigen has yet to be identified. Qualities for individual bases were not recorded, and no much larger clone is one base off. This sample is drawn from a study of identical twins (dated by TCRdb to between 2015 and 2016). About the full investigation: To test whether fetal clonotypes persist, the study used deep sequencing on TCR alpha and beta repertoires from monozygotic twins, unrelated adults of various ages, and cord blood. To rule out contamination, replicate twin experiments were performed at different times with different library preparation protocols.

The CDR3, from cysteine to phenylalanine, totals 15 residues. Solely the CDR3 DNA is kept, with 45 bases framed from the first base. For CDR1 and CDR2, the germline V gene (reference sequence) lists SEHNR and FQNEAQ. V loses 4 bases of germline sequence and J loses 0 bases, and the interval between the two ends is 13 bases. Only healthy Caucasian donors were included. Three pairs of female monozygotic twins, all aged 18 to 29 years, were included in the twin cohort. Peripheral blood mononuclear cells were the source from which RNA for the TCR libraries was isolated. The library came from 5' RACE. The sequencing machine was an Illumina HiSeq 2000. A universal primer binding site was added through template switching, and the final cDNA carried a unique molecular identifier so that TCR cDNA molecules could be counted accurately. Specific primers in the conserved constant-segment region were used to synthesize first-strand cDNA for TCR alpha and beta chains. To control for contamination, each cDNA library was double barcoded with a SMART-Mk sample barcode plus Illumina barcodes. TruSeq adapter sequences along with Illumina sample barcodes were introduced in two successive PCR steps. The TCR alpha and beta cDNA libraries were sequenced on the Illumina HiSeq platform using custom primers. In the paper's pipeline: MiGEC processed the raw reads to extract unique molecular identifiers, while MiXCR was used to determine the CDR3 positions. Recombination models were inferred per individual with the repgenHMM and IGoR tools using an EM algorithm. Shared clonotypes were analyzed with the tcR package in R, and sharing was normalized by the product of cloneset sizes. To study raw recombination free of thymic and clonal selection effects, out-of-frame nonproductive sequences were analyzed. The public sequencing data were trimmed at Q25 with fastp and processed into clonotypes with MiXCR by TCRdb, which kept only in-frame beta chains. Entries that share a CDR3 protein sequence are merged under the most common genes and DNA. The V and J calls and clone size come from TCRdb's table, not from the authors' own analysis. The sample includes 550,000 to 700,000 distinct CDR3 sequences, with 21% observed a single time. The ten largest make up roughly 4.3% of the sample.

Results the study describes overall, beyond this receptor: In beta out-of-frame sequences, excess twin sharing was weaker, because having fewer shared sequences lowered the signal-to-noise ratio. Zero-insertion analyses could be partly confounded by invariant T cells such as MAIT and iNKT, although diverse VJ usage argued against such confounding for most clonotypes. Compared with coincidental sharing between unrelated individuals, out-of-frame TCR alpha sequences shared between twins had an excess of sequences with low generation probability. Abundant cord blood beta clonotypes carried fewer insertions; young adult naive repertoires showed a weaker similar trend, while memory repertoires showed none. Because the same donors could not be followed over many years, the conclusions relied on cross-sectional statistical analysis. In monozygotic twins, out-of-frame TCR alpha sharing was systematically underestimated by recombination models, although the models agreed with sharing between unrelated individuals.

Separately, the same data were catalogued under a study of T cells expressing NK-cell markers. The second study, in turn, reports: Three sorted T-cell subsets (CD3+CD56+NKG2C+, CD3+CD56+NKG2C- and CD3+CD56-NKG2C+) from roughly eight donors had their TCR beta-chain repertoires profiled. Among the eight sequenced donors, seven were HCMV-seropositive and one was HCMV-seronegative. In several experiments an anti-gammadeltaTCR antibody was added to restrict sorting to alphabetaTCR-expressing T cells. In a handful of donors, the dominant CD3+CD56+NKG2C+ clonotypes ranked among the top 10 CD8+ clonotypes, making up roughly 1.0-7.0% of CD8+ T cells. Those dominant clonotypes were again the most abundant among CD3+CD56-NKG2C+ cells in four donors, at about 25-60.1%. Whether the expanded NKG2C-expressing T cell clones were specific for HCMV antigens remained unclear. All eight donors whose samples were sequenced were randomly selected healthy volunteers, three of them men and five women. HCMV serostatus was determined by detecting HCMV-specific IgG in serum with a commercial ELISA kit. For over five donors, bulk peripheral blood T-cell repertoires were also sequenced from unsorted PBMC. MIGEC was used to demultiplex reads and group reads by UMI, and MiTCR was used to assemble and quantify clonotypes. To exclude erroneous sequences, any TCR cDNA sequence not supported by at least two reads was discarded. The tcR package was used for downstream repertoire analysis, and clonotypes were matched across fractions by CDR3 nucleotide sequence plus V segment. VDJmatch was used to annotate antigen specificity against VDJdb, with one amino acid substitution in CDR3 allowed.

The chain uses TRBV7-9 and TRBJ2-7; TRBD2 is a possible D gene, resting on 5 matching bases. The specimen sequenced was PBMCs. The source is a woman younger than 35 in good health. The CDR3 region reads CASSWPRESSYEQYF. The nucleotide sequence reads as follows: TGTGCCAGCAGCTGGCCGAGGGAGTCCTCCTACGAGCAGTACTTC.